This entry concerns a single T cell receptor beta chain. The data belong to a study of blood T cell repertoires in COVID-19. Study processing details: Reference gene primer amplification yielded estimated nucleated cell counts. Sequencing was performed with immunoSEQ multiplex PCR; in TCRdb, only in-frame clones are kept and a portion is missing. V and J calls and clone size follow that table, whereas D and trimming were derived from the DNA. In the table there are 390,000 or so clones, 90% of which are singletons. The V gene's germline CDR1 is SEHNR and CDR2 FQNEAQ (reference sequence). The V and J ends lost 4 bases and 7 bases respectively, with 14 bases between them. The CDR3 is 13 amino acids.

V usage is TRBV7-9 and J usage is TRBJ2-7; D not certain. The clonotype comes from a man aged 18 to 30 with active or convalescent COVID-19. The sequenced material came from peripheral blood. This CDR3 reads CASSSDALTEQYF. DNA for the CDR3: TGTGCCAGCAGCTCCGATGCATTGACAGAGCAGTACTTC. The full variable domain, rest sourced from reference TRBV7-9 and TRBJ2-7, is DTGVSQNPRHKITKRGQNVTFRCDPISEHNRLYWYRQTLGQGPEFLTYFQNEAQLEKSRLLSDRFSAERPKGSFSTLEIQRTEQGDSAMYLCASSSDALTEQYFGPGTRLTVT.